This entry lists 27 T cell receptor beta chains sequenced from one sample in a study of blood T cell repertoires in COVID-19. The repertoire was sequenced with immunoSEQ multiplex PCR; TCRdb's copy has only in-frame clones and lacks some. The sample has approximately 300,000 clones, around four fifths seen once. Sequencing was performed on peripheral blood. These receptors all come from a woman in her forties or fifties with acute or convalescent COVID-19.

The genes are TRBV4-1 and TRBJ2-3; a possible D gene is TRBD1 (6 bases). The germline gives CDR1 MGHRA, CDR2 YSYEKL. V was pared by 4 bases and J by 8 bases, with 16 bases between. CDR3 length: 14 amino acids. This chain's CDR3 is CASSRTPTGTTQYF. CDR3 bases: TGCGCCAGCAGCCGGACGCCCACAGGGACTACGCAGTATTTT.

The chain employs TRBV19 and TRBJ1-2; the D gene is possibly TRBD1 (6 bases). This CDR3 contains 15 residues. Trimming took off 6 bases at V and 4 bases at J, with 18 bases between the two ends. Germline V gene sequence: CDR1 LNHDA, CDR2 SQIVND (reference sequence). The CDR3 here is CASRTRTESIYGYTF. CDR3 coding DNA: TGTGCCAGTAGAACCCGGACAGAATCTATCTATGGCTACACCTTC.

The rearrangement links TRBV29-1 to TRBJ1-2; D gene unclear. This CDR3 has 15 residues. CDR1 is SQVTM, CDR2 ANQGSEA, per germline. V was clipped by 3 bases and J by 4 bases, with 18 bases between them. In DNA form, the CDR3 reads TGCAGCGTTGATGCGAGCCTGGAGGGAGCCTATGGCTACACCTTC. It translates to CSVDASLEGAYGYTF.

The rearrangement uses TRBV10-1 and TRBJ2-7, with 7 nucleotides matching TRBD1. The CDR3 runs 12 residues. CDR1 is WNHNN, CDR2 SYGVQD, per germline (reference sequence). V trimming: 6 bases; J trimming: 6 bases; junction bases outside the gene matches: 5. The CDR3 here is CASRKDRSEQYV. The CDR3 region has the DNA TGCGCCAGCAGAAAGGACAGGTCCGAGCAGTACGTC.

The J gene is TRBJ2-5, the V gene TRBV5-1; no clear D gene. Trimming removed 3 bases from V and 5 bases from J, with 11 bases in between. CDR1 SGHRS and CDR2 YFSETQ come from the germline V gene. The CDR3 extends over 13 amino acids. The CDR3 spells CASSSLGEETQYF. The CDR3 region has the DNA TGCGCCAGCAGCTCGTTGGGCGAGGAGACCCAGTACTTC.

This chain links TRBV30 with TRBJ2-2; no clear D. CDR1 is GTSNPN, CDR2 SVGIG, per germline (reference sequence). V lost 5 bases, J lost 7 bases, and 11 bases lay in between. The CDR3 has 12 residues. Here the CDR3 DNA reads TGTGCCTGGCGACGAGGATTCGGGGAGCTGTTTTTT. Its protein is CAWRRGFGELFF.

This sequence joins TRBV19 and TRBJ2-5; 12 nucleotides agree with TRBD2. This CDR3 has 16 amino acids. Germline V gene data show CDR1 as LNHDA and CDR2 as SQIVND (reference sequence). J gave up 4 bases and V 5 bases, and 8 bases lay outside the gene matches. CDR3 region: CASSSSSGGAAETQYF. DNA of the CDR3: TGTGCCAGTAGTTCATCTAGCGGGGGGGCAGCAGAGACCCAGTACTTC.

The rearrangement uses TRBV11-3 and TRBJ2-7, with TRBD1 matching 11 bases. This CDR3 is built from 14 residues. CDR1 is SGHNT, CDR2 YENEEA, per germline. The junction had 4 bases not matched to a gene; V was cut back by 2 bases and J by 7 bases. The CDR3 spells CASSLRTGGHEQYF. DNA for the CDR3: TGTGCCAGCAGCTTACGGACAGGGGGCCATGAGCAGTACTTC.

V usage is TRBV2 and J usage is TRBJ1-5, with TRBD1 identical over 8 bases. This CDR3 spans 13 amino acids. CDR1 is SNHLY, CDR2 FYNNEI, per germline. The trim removed 11 bases at V and 0 bases at J, leaving 3 bases unmatched. This CDR3 is CAGQGNSNQPQHF. CDR3 nucleotides: TGTGCCGGACAGGGAAATAGCAATCAGCCCCAGCATTTT. Variable domain in full (rest from reference TRBV2 and TRBJ1-5): EPEVTQTPSHQVTQMGQEVILRCVPISNHLYFYWYRQILGQKVEFLVSFYNNEISEKSEIFDDQFSVERPDGSNFTLKIRSTKLEDSAMYFCAGQGNSNQPQHFGDGTRLSIL.

As for this clone: Other DNA variants within this sample encode the same CDR3. The V and J genes are TRBV9 and TRBJ2-2, with no clear D. V was trimmed by 2 bases and J by 1 base, leaving 6 bases between them. The germline gives CDR1 SGDLS, CDR2 YYNGEE. The CDR3 has 14 amino acids. CDR3 protein: CASSVAGNTGELFF. CDR3 sequence (DNA): TGTGCCAGCAGCGTTGCAGGGAACACCGGGGAGCTGTTTTTT.

This clone was observed once. The V gene is TRBV19, the J gene TRBJ1-2, with D tentatively TRBD1 (6 bases). Germline CDR1 and CDR2: LNHDA and SQIVND (reference sequence). The CDR3 runs to 15 residues. Trimming cost V 3 bases and J 7 bases, with 18 bases left between them. CDR3 protein: CASSIRDTFRGGYTF. CDR3 coding DNA: TGTGCCAGTAGTATCCGGGACACCTTCAGGGGTGGCTACACCTTC.

This chain joins TRBV20-1 and TRBJ2-3; perhaps TRBD2 as D (5 bases). CDR3 length: 14 amino acids. From germline, CDR1 is DFQATT and CDR2 SNEGSKA (reference sequence). Trimming removed 3 bases from V and 4 bases from J, with 14 bases in between. The CDR3 sequence: CSASFRDLADTQYF. The CDR3 nucleotides are TGCAGTGCTAGTTTCCGGGATTTGGCAGATACGCAGTATTTT.

The V and J genes are TRBV30 and TRBJ1-3; D may be TRBD1 (6 bases). V lost 4 bases to trimming and J lost 3 bases, with 16 bases between them. In germline, CDR1 is GTSNPN, CDR2 SVGIG (reference sequence). The CDR3 consists of 15 residues. The CDR3 sequence: CAWNTGNYGGNTIYF. The CDR3 DNA sequence: TGTGCCTGGAATACAGGGAACTATGGTGGAAACACCATATATTTT.

This sequence joins TRBV2 and TRBJ1-2; 7 nucleotides align to TRBD1. Germline V gene data show CDR1 as SNHLY and CDR2 as FYNNEI. Trimming at V came to 6 bases and at J to 4 bases, leaving 2 bases not matched to a gene. The CDR3 has 12 residues. The CDR3 DNA follows: TGTGCCAGCAGACAGGGGACCTATGGCTACACCTTC. Its protein product is CASRQGTYGYTF.

This clone has more than one count but fewer than ten. The CDR3 loop reads CASSYGQRTEAFF. In nucleotides, the CDR3 is TGCGCCAGCAGCTACGGACAGCGCACTGAAGCTTTCTTT. This chain connects TRBV5-1 to TRBJ1-1, with a weak D call TRBD1 (6 bases). CDR1 and CDR2 from the germline V gene are SGHRS and YFSETQ. The CDR3 is made up of 13 amino acids. The V end was cut by 3 bases, the J end by 4 bases, with 10 bases between.

The chain carries TRBV7-3 and TRBJ2-3, with D unresolved. CDR1 is SGHTA, CDR2 FQGTGA, per germline. Between the trimmed V and J ends, which lost 2 bases and 1 base, there was a span of 4 bases. CDR3 length: 13 residues. The CDR3 sequence is CASSLPGTDTQYF. The CDR3 DNA sequence: TGTGCCAGCAGCTTACCGGGCACAGATACGCAGTATTTT.

The chain is built from TRBV19 and TRBJ2-6; D possibly corresponds to TRBD1 (6 bases). Trimming pared 1 base from V and 3 bases from J, leaving 7 bases between. CDR1 and CDR2 from the germline V gene are LNHDA and SQIVND (reference sequence). The CDR3 is 15 residues long. CDR3 sequence: CASSIGGGGANVLTF. For the CDR3, the DNA is TGTGCCAGTAGTATAGGAGGGGGTGGGGCCAACGTCCTGACTTTC.

In regard to this clone: Different DNA sequences within this sample yield the same CDR3. The chain carries TRBV5-1 and TRBJ1-5; D is unclear. Germline-derived CDR1 and CDR2 are SGHRS and YFSETQ. The V and J ends lost 0 bases and 5 bases respectively, with 12 bases between them. This CDR3 is built from 15 residues. The CDR3 sequence: CASSLGGQRDQPQHF. The CDR3 region has the DNA TGCGCCAGCAGCTTGGGCGGCCAGAGGGATCAGCCCCAGCATTTT.

The chain is built from TRBV2 and TRBJ2-5, with a tentative D call TRBD1 (5 bases). V shed 3 bases and J shed 5 bases, with 16 bases lying between them. In germline, CDR1 is SNHLY, CDR2 FYNNEI. The CDR3 length is 15 residues. As DNA, the CDR3 is TGTGCCAGCAGTGATAGCAGGGTAGAGTCGGAGACCCAGTACTTC. Protein: CASSDSRVESETQYF.

The chain employs TRBV7-3 and TRBJ2-1; D remains ambiguous. The CDR3 sequence is 13 residues long. Deletions cut 4 bases from V and 4 bases from J, with 8 bases between. Germline CDR1 reads SGHTA; CDR2 reads FQGTGA. CDR3 region: CASSSTDYNEQFF. The CDR3 DNA is TGTGCCAGCAGCTCCACAGATTACAATGAGCAGTTCTTC.

The chain joins TRBV5-8 to TRBJ1-1; the match to TRBD1 covers 8 bases. Germline CDR1 and CDR2: SGHTS and YDEGEE. Trimming cost V 1 base and J 7 bases; bases outside gene matches: 6. The CDR3 loop spans 14 amino acids. CDR3 nucleotide sequence: TGTGCCAGCAGCTTGCCAGGGGGCGCGAATGAAGCTTTCTTT. Amino acid sequence: CASSLPGGANEAFF. Complete variable domain (other parts from reference TRBV5-8 and TRBJ1-1): EAGVTQSPTHLIKTRGQQATLRCSPISGHTSVYWYQQALGLGLQFLLWYDEGEERNRGNFPPRFSGRQFPNYSSELNVNALELEDSALYLCASSLPGGANEAFFGQGTRLTVV.

This chain joins TRBV29-1 and TRBJ1-1; 12 bases match TRBD1. This CDR3 contains 14 residues. Germline assignment: CDR1 SQVTM and CDR2 ANQGSEA. Germline trimming cut 4 bases from V and 5 bases from J; bases unmatched to any gene: 5. CDR3 in DNA: TGCAGCGTTGGGGACAGGGGGCGGCAGACTGAAGCTTTCTTT. It yields the protein CSVGDRGRQTEAFF.

This chain connects TRBV5-4 to TRBJ1-2, with unresolved D. CDR1 SGHNT and CDR2 YYREEE come from the germline V gene (reference sequence). This CDR3 region has 14 residues. Trimming stripped 1 base from V and 3 bases from J, with 10 bases between. The CDR3 nucleotides are TGTGCCAGCAGCTTGAATTGGGAGGACTATGGCTACACCTTC. It specifies CASSLNWEDYGYTF.

The chain employs TRBV10-3 and TRBJ1-1, with 8 bases identical to TRBD1. This CDR3 has 13 residues. Looked up from germline, CDR1 is ENHRY and CDR2 is SYGVKD. J gave up 2 bases and V 9 bases, and 5 bases lay outside the gene matches. This CDR3 reads CAIWTGINTEAFF. The CDR3 DNA follows: TGTGCCATTTGGACAGGGATAAACACTGAAGCTTTCTTT.

This chain joins TRBV5-6 and TRBJ2-7; 8 nucleotides align to TRBD2. After removal of 1 base from V and 2 bases from J, the junction contained 5 bases not matched to a gene. Germline CDR1 SGHDT, CDR2 YYEEEE. The CDR3 length is 15 residues. The chain's CDR3 is CASSLFGGDTYEQYF. The CDR3 DNA is TGTGCCAGCAGCTTGTTCGGGGGGGATACCTACGAGCAGTACTTC.

V gene TRBV4-3 combines with J gene TRBJ1-2; D is ambiguous. The CDR3 is 15 residues long. The germline V gene encodes CDR1 LGHNA and CDR2 YSLEER. Trimming cost V 0 bases and J 4 bases, with 12 bases left between them. CDR3 in amino acids: CASSQDLRATYGYTF. The CDR3 DNA reads as TGCGCCAGCAGCCAAGATCTGCGGGCGACCTATGGCTACACCTTC.

The chain has TRBV5-4 and TRBJ1-6; TRBD1 aligns across 9 bases. The junction had 6 bases not matched to a gene; V was cut back by 3 bases and J by 8 bases. Germline V CDR1 and CDR2: SGHNT, YYREEE (reference sequence). The CDR3 covers 15 residues. The CDR3 loop reads CASSSPGQGYSPLHF. CDR3 bases: TGTGCCAGCAGCTCCCCGGGACAGGGTTATTCACCCCTCCACTTT.